The clone carrying this T cell receptor (beta chain) was observed a few times. Its antigen is unknown. This specimen belongs to a study of response to subunit inactivated influenza vaccine. Study findings and constraints: The authors suggested that every seasonal influenza vaccination recruits few new T cells.

A single record per CDR3 protein comes from TCRdb applying MiXCR to the RT-PCR reads. The sample carries 650,000 to 850,000 distinct CDR3 sequences, around 14% recorded once. The clonotype originates from a man in his fifties who received an inactivated influenza vaccine. Source: PBMCs from blood, taken 14 to 15 days before vaccination.

The CDR3: CASTLVAGSTGELFF. CDR3 bases: TGTGCCAGCACCCTTGTCGCTGGGAGCACCGGGGAGCTGTTTTTT. The chain couples TRBV27 to TRBJ2-2; a possible D gene is TRBD2 (5 bases). Germline loops: CDR1 MNHEY, CDR2 SMNVEV (reference sequence). The length of the CDR3 is 15 residues. V lost 7 bases and J 4 bases, leaving 16 bases between the germline ends.